This passage covers 18 T cell receptor beta chains from one sample sequenced in a study of blood T cell repertoires in COVID-19. This table comes from immunoSEQ multiplex PCR, and its TCRdb copy is limited to in-frame clones, with some not included. The table shows tens of thousands of clones, with 88% occurring only once. The sample taken for sequencing was peripheral blood. These TCRs come from a human donor in a cohort sampled during active COVID-19.

The V gene is TRBV5-1, the J gene TRBJ2-2; no firm D call. Trimming cost V 5 bases and J 0 bases, with 8 bases left between them. Germline values: CDR1 SGHRS, CDR2 YFSETQ. The CDR3 runs 14 residues. The CDR3 DNA follows: TGCGCCAGCAGTACCGGTTCGAACACCGGGGAGCTGTTTTTT. Translation: CASSTGSNTGELFF. The full variable domain, completed using reference TRBV5-1 and TRBJ2-2, is KAGVTQTPRYLIKTRGQQVTLSCSPISGHRSVSWYQQTPGQGLQFLFEYFSETQRNKGNFPGRFSGRQFSNSRSEMNVSTLELGDSALYLCASSTGSNTGELFFGEGSRLTVL.

The rearrangement joins TRBV19 to TRBJ2-7; D may be TRBD2 (6 bases). Germline CDR1 is LNHDA and CDR2 is SQIVND (reference sequence). V was clipped by 9 bases and J by 0 bases, with 15 bases between them. The CDR3 has 14 residues. The CDR3 coding sequence is TGTGCCAGCGCCCGGGAGCGGGCCTCCTACGAGCAGTACTTC. Its protein product is CASARERASYEQYF.

The rearrangement uses TRBV5-4 and TRBJ2-1, with D perhaps matching TRBD2 (5 bases). The CDR3 length is 16 residues. The germline gives CDR1 SGHNT, CDR2 YYREEE (reference sequence). V dropped 0 bases and J dropped 6 bases, with 16 bases sitting between them. This CDR3 is CASSLDGLAVTNEQFF. The CDR3, as DNA: TGTGCCAGCAGCTTGGACGGTCTAGCCGTCACCAATGAGCAGTTCTTC.

The chain is built from TRBV19 and TRBJ2-1; a possible D gene is TRBD1 (6 bases). The CDR3 is made up of 12 amino acids. Trimming pared 8 bases from V and 7 bases from J, leaving 12 bases between. Germline CDR1 reads LNHDA; CDR2 reads SQIVND (reference sequence). CDR3 in amino acids: CASGAGVNEQFF. The CDR3 nucleotides read TGTGCCAGTGGTGCAGGGGTTAATGAGCAGTTCTTC.

Here the CDR3 DNA reads TGTGCCAGCAGTTACTCGGATCACCTCGGCGGGGACAGTGCTTTCTTT. Residues: CASSYSDHLGGDSAFF. This sequence joins TRBV6-2 or TRBV6-3 and TRBJ1-1; 7 positions match TRBD1. Germline loops: CDR1 MNHEY, CDR2 SVGEGT. This CDR3 spans 16 amino acids. With V trimmed by 0 bases and J by 11 bases, 15 bases remained unmatched.

The rearrangement uses TRBV2 and TRBJ1-4; a possible D gene is TRBD1 (5 bases). Germline V lookup: CDR1 SNHLY, CDR2 FYNNEI. The CDR3 is 15 residues long. The V gene lost 6 bases and the J gene lost 0 bases, with 11 bases spanning the gap. The CDR3 sequence is CASSSDISTNEKLFF. For the CDR3, the DNA is TGTGCCAGCAGCTCGGACATCTCAACTAATGAAAAACTGTTTTTT.

This clone was found a few times. The genes are TRBV10-2 and TRBJ1-2; 7 bases match TRBD1. The CDR3 covers 16 residues. Germline V gene data show CDR1 as WSHSY and CDR2 as SAAADI. CDR3 nucleotide sequence: TGCCCCACCAACGACGAGGGGGCGCTGGGGGGATATGGCTACACCTTC. It yields the protein CPTNDEGALGGYGYTF.

V gene TRBV7-9 combines with J gene TRBJ1-3; D is undetermined. The germline V gene encodes CDR1 SEHNR and CDR2 FQNEAQ (reference sequence). V was clipped by 10 bases and J by 0 bases, with 13 bases between them. The CDR3 runs to 14 residues. The CDR3 region is CAIPTEPSGNTIYF. As DNA, the CDR3 is TGTGCCATCCCGACGGAGCCCTCTGGAAACACCATATATTTT.

This clone was observed a single time. J is TRBJ2-1 and V is TRBV6-6; possibly TRBD2 for D (6 bases). Per germline, CDR1 MNHNY and CDR2 SVGAGI (reference sequence). The CDR3 is 14 amino acids. The V end was cut by 7 bases, the J end by 1 base, with 11 bases between. The CDR3 DNA reads TGTGCCAGCAAATACGGGAGATCCTACAATGAGCAGTTCTTC. This codes for CASKYGRSYNEQFF.

The table lists this clone with a count of one. J is TRBJ2-1 and V is TRBV6-2 or TRBV6-3; 13 positions match TRBD2. This CDR3 is built from 15 residues. The germline V gene has CDR1 MNHEY and CDR2 SVGEGT. The V gene end was trimmed by 4 bases and the J gene end by 4 bases; junction bases not matched to a gene: 1. The CDR3 DNA is TGTGCCAGCAGTTTGACTAGCGGGGGGTACAATGAGCAGTTCTTC. Translation: CASSLTSGGYNEQFF.

This clone came up a few times. The chain uses TRBV6-6 and TRBJ1-1, with D tentatively TRBD1 (6 bases). V was pared by 7 bases and J by 0 bases, with 6 bases between. The CDR3 loop spans 12 amino acids. The germline CDR1 and CDR2 sequences are MNHNY and SVGAGI (reference sequence). The CDR3 nucleotides read TGTGCCAGCAAGGGGGTGAACACTGAAGCTTTCTTT. Its translation: CASKGVNTEAFF.

This rearrangement joins TRBV28 to TRBJ1-1; D may be TRBD1 (5 bases). V lost 2 bases and J 5 bases, leaving 12 bases between the germline ends. Germline V gene data show CDR1 as MDHEN and CDR2 as SYDVKM. This CDR3 region has 14 residues. The CDR3 region has the DNA TGTGCCAGCAGTTTAGCACAGGTATGGACTGAAGCTTTCTTT. Its translation: CASSLAQVWTEAFF.

The chain uses TRBV4-2 and TRBJ1-1; TRBD1 might be the D (6 bases). The V gene's germline CDR1 is LGHNA and CDR2 YNFKEQ. This CDR3 comprises 20 residues. V was pared by 0 bases and J by 5 bases, with 28 bases between. The chain's CDR3 is CASSQERFNGAGGRDTEAFF. CDR3 in DNA: TGTGCCAGCAGCCAAGAAAGGTTTAATGGCGCGGGGGGCAGGGATACTGAAGCTTTCTTT.

V usage is TRBV10-3 and J usage is TRBJ1-4; D might be TRBD1 (5 bases). CDR1 is ENHRY, CDR2 SYGVKD, per germline. The CDR3 is 15 residues long. Between the trimmed V and J ends, which lost 0 bases and 2 bases, there was a span of 7 bases. In DNA form, the CDR3 reads TGTGCCATCAGTGAGTCGGGGGGGACTAATGAAAAACTGTTTTTT. It specifies CAISESGGTNEKLFF.

This sequence joins TRBV7-2 and TRBJ2-3; the D gene is possibly TRBD1 (6 bases). Trimming stripped 1 base from V and 1 base from J, with 6 bases between. This CDR3 is 14 amino acids long. Looked up from germline, CDR1 is SGHTA and CDR2 is FQGNSA. The CDR3 sequence: CASSLGTGTDTQYF. The CDR3 nucleotides read TGTGCCAGCAGCTTAGGGACAGGCACAGATACGCAGTATTTT.

In its sample, this clone is medium-sized (0.01 to 0.1%). The chain couples TRBV5-1 to TRBJ1-2; D uncertain. Per germline, CDR1 SGHRS and CDR2 YFSETQ. The CDR3 has 12 residues. Trimming stripped 1 base from V and 10 bases from J, with 11 bases between. This CDR3 reads CASSLTLDYYTF. CDR3 bases: TGCGCCAGCAGCTTGACCCTAGACTACTACACCTTC.

This clone was found once. The genes are TRBV5-4 and TRBJ2-7; 7 bases are shared with TRBD1. Germline values: CDR1 SGHNT, CDR2 YYREEE (reference sequence). Losses at the gene ends were 4 bases for V and 2 bases for J; bases not matched to a gene: 3. This CDR3 has 13 residues. In DNA form, the CDR3 reads TGTGCCAGCAGCCTGACAGGGACCTACGAGCAGTACTTC. The encoded protein is CASSLTGTYEQYF.

Here the CDR3 DNA reads TGTGCCAGCAGTTTAAGACAGAACACTGAAGCTTTCTTT. Translating it yields CASSLRQNTEAFF. The chain is built from TRBV12-3 or TRBV12-4 and TRBJ1-1; D is unresolved. CDR3 length: 13 amino acids. Trimming shortened V by 2 bases and J by 1 base, and 5 bases separated the two germline ends.